Listed here are 30 T cell receptor beta chains from one sample, sequenced in a study of PD-1 blockade in classical Hodgkin lymphoma. Sequencing used immunoSEQ multiplex PCR; TCRdb keeps in-frame clones, though not all of them. Of roughly 46,000 clones detected, approximately 72% appear once; the ten largest clones hold approximately 12%. The time point is: cycle 4 day 1 (C4D1), after 6 weeks of nivolumab. Each patient's relapse followed autologous stem cell transplantation, and brentuximab vedotin exposure varied. The specimen comprised peripheral blood mononuclear cells (PBMCs), sampled before the fourth cycle of nivolumab. The receptors derive from a human donor with classical Hodgkin lymphoma.

The chain is built from TRBV2 and TRBJ2-5; D gene ambiguous. V lost 6 bases to trimming and J lost 4 bases, with 18 bases between them. The CDR3 spans 15 residues. Germline V gene data show CDR1 as SNHLY and CDR2 as FYNNEI. This chain's CDR3 is CASRQHGSGPETQYF. CDR3 nucleotides: TGTGCCAGCAGGCAACATGGCTCGGGCCCAGAGACCCAGTACTTC.

The chain links TRBV28 to TRBJ2-3; tentative D call: TRBD2 (6 bases). CDR1 and CDR2 from the germline V gene are MDHEN and SYDVKM. This CDR3 has 14 residues. V lost 4 bases and J lost 3, with 11 bases in between. DNA of the CDR3: TGTGCCAGCAGTTCCTTTGGGAGGACAGATACGCAGTATTTT. Protein: CASSSFGRTDTQYF.

This chain links TRBV5-5 with TRBJ2-3, with D possibly TRBD2 on 6 matching bases. The V and J ends lost 4 bases and 5 bases respectively, with 14 bases between them. The V gene's germline CDR1 is SGHKS and CDR2 YYEKEE (reference sequence). The CDR3 consists of 14 residues. CDR3 residues: CASSKGTPQDTQYF. CDR3 DNA: TGTGCCAGCAGCAAGGGGACTCCCCAAGATACGCAGTATTTT. The whole variable domain, remainder taken from reference TRBV5-5 and TRBJ2-3, is DAGVTQSPTHLIKTRGQQVTLRCSPISGHKSVSWYQQVLGQGPQFIFQYYEKEERGRGNFPDRFSARQFPNYSSELNVNALLLGDSALYLCASSKGTPQDTQYFGPGTRLTVL.

The chain couples TRBV7-9 to TRBJ1-2; D perhaps matches TRBD1 (6 bases). Trimming removed 3 bases from V and 4 bases from J, with 18 bases in between. The CDR3 runs 16 residues. Germline CDR1 is SEHNR and CDR2 is FQNEAQ (reference sequence). The CDR3 DNA follows: TGTGCCAGCAGCTTCTGGACAGCGATCGAGGGCTATGGCTACACCTTC. Protein product: CASSFWTAIEGYGYTF.

In DNA form, the CDR3 reads TGCGCCAGCAGCTTGGGACTAGCGGGAGGCGTGCTGTTTTTT. It encodes CASSLGLAGGVLFF. The V call is TRBV5-1, the J call TRBJ2-2; 13 nucleotides match TRBD2. CDR1 and CDR2 from the germline V gene are SGHRS and YFSETQ. The CDR3 totals 14 residues. V gave up 0 bases and J gave up 13 bases; unmatched junction bases: 3.

This clone has just one count. The chain carries TRBV2 and TRBJ2-7, with unresolved D. In germline, CDR1 is SNHLY, CDR2 FYNNEI. The CDR3 is 13 residues long. The ends were cut back, 6 bases at V and 0 bases at J, with 9 bases in the middle. CDR3 region: CASRLDNSYEQYF. DNA of the CDR3: TGTGCCAGCAGGCTCGACAACTCCTACGAGCAGTACTTC.

This chain connects TRBV30 to TRBJ2-2; a weak D match, TRBD2 (7 bases). V lost 3 bases and J 5 bases, leaving 16 bases between the germline ends. The CDR3 extends over 15 amino acids. Germline V gene sequence: CDR1 GTSNPN, CDR2 SVGIG (reference sequence). CDR3 protein: CAWRAPGGRTGELFF. The CDR3 region has the DNA TGTGCCTGGAGAGCTCCGGGGGGCCGAACCGGGGAGCTGTTTTTT.

This clone was found a few times. V gene TRBV6-6 combines with J gene TRBJ2-7; D is possibly TRBD2 (5 bases). V was trimmed by 8 bases and J by 7 bases, leaving 24 bases between them. The germline V gene encodes CDR1 MNHNY and CDR2 SVGAGI (reference sequence). This CDR3 spans 15 amino acids. The CDR3 is CASGVSLGGRVEQYF. In DNA, the CDR3 is TGTGCCAGCGGAGTCTCCCTGGGTGGGCGGGTTGAGCAGTACTTC.

The chain uses TRBV4-1 and TRBJ1-2; no clear D gene. The CDR3 is made up of 15 amino acids. CDR1 is MGHRA and CDR2 is YSYEKL in the germline V gene. V lost 0 bases and J 4 bases, leaving 12 bases between the germline ends. Written as DNA, the CDR3 is TGCGCCAGCAGCCAAGAGACACAGAAGTTCTATGGCTACACCTTC. It yields the protein CASSQETQKFYGYTF.

This rearrangement joins TRBV7-6 to TRBJ1-4, with D possibly matching TRBD1 (5 bases). The V end lost 1 base, the J end lost 2 bases, and 14 bases lay between the germline ends. In germline, CDR1 is SGHVS, CDR2 FNYEAQ. The CDR3 consists of 17 residues. The chain's CDR3 is CASSLDRGVGTNEKLFF. As DNA, the CDR3 is TGTGCCAGCAGCTTAGATAGAGGGGTCGGGACTAATGAAAAACTGTTTTTT.

V usage is TRBV5-6 and J usage is TRBJ2-5, with D unresolved. The ends were cut back, 4 bases at V and 4 bases at J, with 11 bases in the middle. CDR3 length: 13 residues. CDR1 is SGHDT, CDR2 YYEEEE, per germline. CDR3 region: CASSAWARETQYF. The CDR3 DNA is TGTGCCAGCAGCGCGTGGGCGCGAGAGACCCAGTACTTC.

The V call is TRBV27, the J call TRBJ1-2; 7 bases line up with TRBD1. CDR1 is MNHEY and CDR2 is SMNVEV in the germline V gene (reference sequence). J lost 4 bases, V lost 3 bases, and 8 bases had no gene match. The CDR3 spans 15 residues. As DNA, the CDR3 is TGTGCCAGCAGTTTCTCAGGGGGAAGGAGCTATGGCTACACCTTC. It encodes CASSFSGGRSYGYTF.

The J gene is TRBJ2-7, the V gene TRBV2; 7 bases align to TRBD2. V shed 1 base, J shed 0 bases, and the junction held 3 bases outside the gene matches. Germline loops: CDR1 SNHLY, CDR2 FYNNEI. The CDR3 has 15 amino acids. CDR3 DNA: TGTGCCAGCAGTGAAGGGGGGGGAGCCTCCTACGAGCAGTACTTC. Its protein product is CASSEGGGASYEQYF.

The chain has TRBV18 and TRBJ2-1; TRBD2 agrees at 13 bases. The CDR3 covers 14 residues. Germline values: CDR1 KGHSH, CDR2 LQKENI. Germline trimming cut 6 bases from V and 15 bases from J; bases unmatched to any gene: 11. The CDR3 sequence is CASSETSGRTLGFF. DNA of the CDR3: TGTGCCAGCTCCGAGACTAGCGGGAGGACTCTGGGGTTCTTC.

This clone was detected ten times or more. The chain uses TRBV29-1 and TRBJ2-1; the match to TRBD2 covers 8 bases. Germline V CDR1 and CDR2: SQVTM, ANQGSEA. V was clipped by 8 bases and J by 0 bases; unmatched bases: 9. The CDR3 has 15 amino acids. CDR3 sequence (DNA): TGCAGCCTCACTAGCGGCCAGAGCTCCTACAATGAGCAGTTCTTC. This encodes CSLTSGQSSYNEQFF.

The chain recombines TRBV15 with TRBJ1-5, with a weak D call TRBD1 (6 bases). This CDR3 region has 15 residues. The germline V and J ends were trimmed by 7 bases and 7 bases, with 20 bases remaining between them. Germline V gene lookup returns CDR1 LNHNV and CDR2 YYDKDF (reference sequence). The CDR3 nucleotides are TGTGCCACCACTCCAGATCCCCCAGGGGCGCAGCCCCAGCATTTT. It encodes CATTPDPPGAQPQHF.

The genes are TRBV5-5 and TRBJ2-7; a possible D gene is TRBD1 (6 bases). Deletions cut 5 bases from V and 6 bases from J, with 18 bases between. The CDR3 length is 14 residues. The germline CDR1 and CDR2 sequences are SGHKS and YYEKEE (reference sequence). The CDR3 region has the DNA TGTGCCAGCAGACGGAAGGCAGGGGATCGCGAGCAGTACTTC. This codes for CASRRKAGDREQYF. Complete variable domain (other parts from reference TRBV5-5 and TRBJ2-7): DAGVTQSPTHLIKTRGQQVTLRCSPISGHKSVSWYQQVLGQGPQFIFQYYEKEERGRGNFPDRFSARQFPNYSSELNVNALLLGDSALYLCASRRKAGDREQYFGPGTRLTVT.

This clone was picked up one time. The chain recombines TRBV11-2 with TRBJ2-2; TRBD1 might be the D (5 bases). The CDR3 has 14 amino acids. Germline loops: CDR1 SGHAT, CDR2 FQNNGV. Trimming took 4 bases from V and 6 from J, leaving 12 bases between them. DNA of the CDR3: TGTGCCAGCAGCTCAGACCCAGGGCCCGGGGAGCTGTTTTTT. Translation gives CASSSDPGPGELFF.

The genes are TRBV28 and TRBJ2-5; TRBD2 is a possible D gene (6 bases). Between the trimmed V and J ends, which lost 6 bases and 3 bases, there was a span of 11 bases. CDR1 is MDHEN and CDR2 is SYDVKM in the germline V gene. The CDR3 is 13 residues long. CDR3 nucleotides: TGTGCCAGCAGAATGTCGGGGGAAGAGACCCAGTACTTC. Protein product: CASRMSGEETQYF.

The chain joins TRBV28 to TRBJ2-5; no reliable D call. The V gene lost 3 bases and the J gene lost 5 bases, with 13 bases spanning the gap. Germline V gene sequence: CDR1 MDHEN, CDR2 SYDVKM. CDR3 length: 14 residues. CDR3 sequence: CASSLYSRRETQYF. The CDR3 DNA reads TGTGCCAGCAGTTTGTACTCTCGAAGGGAGACCCAGTACTTC.

This clone occurred once. The CDR3 sequence: CASSRTGGNSNQPQHF. CDR3 coding DNA: TGTGCCAGTAGTCGGACAGGGGGGAACAGCAATCAGCCCCAGCATTTT. The rearrangement uses TRBV19 and TRBJ1-5; 10 positions match TRBD1. CDR1 is LNHDA and CDR2 is SQIVND in the germline V gene (reference sequence). V lost 5 bases, J lost 1 base, and 5 bases stayed unmatched. This CDR3 region has 16 residues.

The rearrangement uses TRBV5-1 and TRBJ1-6; perhaps TRBD1 as D (5 bases). The V and J ends lost 2 bases and 8 bases respectively, with 20 bases between them. Germline assignment: CDR1 SGHRS and CDR2 YFSETQ. This CDR3 is built from 17 residues. The CDR3 here is CASSFGFLGGTHSPLHF. The CDR3 bases are TGCGCCAGCAGCTTTGGGTTTCTTGGGGGAACCCATTCACCCCTCCACTTT.

The chain recombines TRBV7-9 with TRBJ2-1, with TRBD2 identical over 9 bases. The CDR3 totals 16 residues. Germline CDR1 and CDR2: SEHNR and FQNEAQ (reference sequence). Losses at the gene ends were 2 bases for V and 6 bases for J; bases not matched to a gene: 8. CDR3: CASSLILSGSRNEQFF. Here the CDR3 DNA reads TGTGCCAGCAGCTTAATCCTTAGCGGGAGTCGCAATGAGCAGTTCTTC.

The chain recombines TRBV28 with TRBJ1-4; 7 positions match TRBD1. The length of the CDR3 is 15 residues. After removal of 5 bases from V and 4 bases from J, the junction contained 7 bases not matched to a gene. Germline values: CDR1 MDHEN, CDR2 SYDVKM. The CDR3 DNA reads TGTGCCAGCAGTCCGCCAGGGGGGGGTAATGAAAAACTGTTTTTT. It is translated as CASSPPGGGNEKLFF.

The chain couples TRBV6-1 to TRBJ2-7, with D unresolved. This CDR3 region has 13 residues. With 6 bases removed from V and 2 bases from J, the gap between germline ends came to 11 bases. The germline gives CDR1 MNHNS, CDR2 SASEGT. The CDR3 nucleotides read TGTGCCAGCAGGAAAGTAACCACCTACGAGCAGTACTTC. Protein product: CASRKVTTYEQYF.

V gene TRBV6-1 combines with J gene TRBJ2-2; D gene uncertain. Trimming shortened V by 1 base and J by 9 bases, and 3 bases separated the two germline ends. Germline CDR1 MNHNS, CDR2 SASEGT. The CDR3 runs to 11 residues. As DNA, the CDR3 is TGTGCCAGCAGTGAAGAGTGGGAGCTGTTTTTT. This codes for CASSEEWELFF.

This chain uses TRBV28 with TRBJ1-1; D is unclear. This CDR3 has 14 residues. V lost 6 bases and J lost 1, with 12 bases in between. Germline V gives CDR1 MDHEN, CDR2 SYDVKM. The CDR3 DNA follows: TGTGCCAGCAGGTCCGTCGGCGAGAACACTGAAGCTTTCTTT. Translating it yields CASRSVGENTEAFF.

This clone was seen only once. The chain has TRBV7-1 and TRBJ2-7; unclear D gene. Being an ORF, TRBV7-1 has a function that is uncertain. Trimming shortened V by 4 bases and J by 0 bases, and 1 base separated the two germline ends. This CDR3 comprises 11 residues. The CDR3 DNA sequence: TGTGCCAGCAGCTTCTCCTACGAGCAGTACTTC. As protein: CASSFSYEQYF.

The rearrangement links TRBV30 to TRBJ1-2; D is perhaps TRBD1 (5 bases). This CDR3 is built from 12 residues. Trimming shortened V by 4 bases and J by 8 bases, and 14 bases separated the two germline ends. Per germline, CDR1 GTSNPN and CDR2 SVGIG (reference sequence). DNA for the CDR3: TGTGCCTGGACCCCGTGGAGGGGCGGCTACACCTTC. Translating gives CAWTPWRGGYTF.

This chain uses TRBV28 with TRBJ2-4; 12 bases agree with TRBD2. CDR3 size: 19 residues. The V gene's germline CDR1 is MDHEN and CDR2 SYDVKM. With 4 bases clipped from V and 1 base from J, the junction kept 11 bases outside the gene matches. CDR3 loop: CASSSFVLAGGVAKNIQYF. In DNA form, the CDR3 reads TGTGCCAGCAGTTCCTTTGTCCTAGCGGGAGGGGTTGCCAAAAACATTCAGTACTTC.